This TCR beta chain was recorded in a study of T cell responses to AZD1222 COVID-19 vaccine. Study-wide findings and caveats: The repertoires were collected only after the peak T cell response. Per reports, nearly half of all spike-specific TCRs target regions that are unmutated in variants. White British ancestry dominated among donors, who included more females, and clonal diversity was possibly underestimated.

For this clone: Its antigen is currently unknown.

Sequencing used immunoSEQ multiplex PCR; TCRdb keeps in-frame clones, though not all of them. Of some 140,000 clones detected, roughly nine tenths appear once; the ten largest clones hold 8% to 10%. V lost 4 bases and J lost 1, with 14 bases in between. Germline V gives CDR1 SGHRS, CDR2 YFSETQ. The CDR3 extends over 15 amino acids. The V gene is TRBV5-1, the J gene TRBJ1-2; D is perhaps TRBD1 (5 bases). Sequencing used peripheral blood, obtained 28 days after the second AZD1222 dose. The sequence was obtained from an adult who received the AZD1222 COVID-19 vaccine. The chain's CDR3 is CASSKILGVNYGYTF. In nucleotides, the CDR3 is TGCGCCAGCAGCAAGATACTGGGGGTTAACTATGGCTACACCTTC.